This record looks at one T cell receptor beta chain sequence and its context. The data originate from a study of OX40 agonist ivuxolimab in advanced cancers. The CDR3 is 14 amino acids. The ends were cut back, 2 bases at V and 9 bases at J, with 15 bases in the middle. Looked up from germline, CDR1 is SNHLY and CDR2 is FYNNEI. The assay was immunoSEQ multiplex PCR, and TCRdb's table has in-frame clones only and misses some. The table records tens of thousands of clones, around 82% of them present only once. The sequence derives from an adult with an advanced solid tumor such as melanoma, head and neck, liver or kidney cancer. This rearrangement joins TRBV2 to TRBJ2-3, with TRBD2 as a possible D gene (7 bases). Sequencing used CD4+ or CD8+ T cells sorted from blood, obtained in a trial of the OX40 agonist ivuxolimab. The CDR3 DNA sequence: TGTGCCAGCAGTGAAAGGTTTAGGGGGGGAACGCAGTATTTT. This encodes CASSERFRGGTQYF.